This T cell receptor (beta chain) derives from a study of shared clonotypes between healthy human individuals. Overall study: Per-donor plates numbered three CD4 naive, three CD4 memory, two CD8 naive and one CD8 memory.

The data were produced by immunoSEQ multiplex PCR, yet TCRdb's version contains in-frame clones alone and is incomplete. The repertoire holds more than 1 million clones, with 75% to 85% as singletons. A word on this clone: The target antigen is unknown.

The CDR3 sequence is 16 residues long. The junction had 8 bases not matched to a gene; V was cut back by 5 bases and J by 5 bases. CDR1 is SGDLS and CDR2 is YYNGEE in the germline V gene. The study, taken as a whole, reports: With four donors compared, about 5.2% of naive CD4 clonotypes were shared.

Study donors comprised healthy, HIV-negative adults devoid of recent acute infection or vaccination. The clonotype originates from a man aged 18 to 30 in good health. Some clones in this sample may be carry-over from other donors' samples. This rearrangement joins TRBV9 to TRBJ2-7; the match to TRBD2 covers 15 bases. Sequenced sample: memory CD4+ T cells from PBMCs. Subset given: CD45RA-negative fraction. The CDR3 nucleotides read TGTGCCAGCAGTAGACAAGGACTAGCGGGAGGGCACGAGCAGTACTTC. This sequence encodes CASSRQGLAGGHEQYF.